This is a list of T cell receptor beta chains from one sample in a study of blood T cells in healthy people across ages. TCRdb re-called the 5' RACE reads through MiXCR, storing one row per CDR3 protein. The top ten hold around 23% of the sample, which has around 580,000 distinct CDR3 sequences, under 55% seen once. Sequencing was done on a sample of blood. The source of these receptors is an elderly man in good health. CDR3s leave out the opening cysteine and the closing phenylalanine or tryptophan. Some rows mark clone size as missing; the rest say once, few, many or name a class of expanded clone.

v_call | cdr3_length | clone_size | cdr3_aa
TRBV20-1 | 9 | NA | SAWDSGGYT
TRBV5-1 | 15 | NA | ASSSGTGGVMNTEAF
TRBV15 | 14 | few | ATSRPTGEGNQPQH
TRBV7-9 | 16 | NA | ASSSGAGGGNIADTQY
TRBV29-1 | 12 | NA | SVVDRALSTEAF
TRBV25-1 | 12 | NA | ASRGQEVWGEQF
TRBV15 | 13 | few | ATSSTDSSYNEQF
TRBV20-1 | 12 | once | SARGSGTTYEQY
TRBV14 | 12 | once | ASSQGTAGNTIY
TRBV12-3/TRBV12-4 | 16 | few | ASSPGTGGLGEAYEQY
TRBV7-9 | 15 | NA | ASSSRWTGNSGNTIY
TRBV6-5 | 12 | few | ASSGTSGANEQF
TRBV4-3 | 10 | NA | ASSQGLAEQF
TRBV7-2 | 12 | few | ASSLADFIYGYT
TRBV24-1 | 12 | few | ATSDRTYYNEQF
TRBV6-6 | 15 | NA | ASSYSSRTGTPYEQY
TRBV3-1 | 13 | NA | ASSQVGQGAYEQY
TRBV11-3 | 12 | NA | ASSQGRFTDTQY
TRBV9 | 14 | NA | ASSVAGPSSYNEQF
TRBV20-1 | 14 | NA | SASPRTDKGRHTQY
TRBV4-3 | 14 | NA | ASSQDHAGGPNEQF
TRBV20-1 | 13 | few | SAIPLAGAYNEQF
TRBV7-9 | 13 | NA | ASSLGRGANEKLF
TRBV20-1 | 13 | few | SATTSGDSTDTQY
TRBV20-1 | 12 | NA | SARGLAGAYEQY
TRBV20-1 | 12 | few | SAREGPSTDTQY
TRBV6-2/TRBV6-3 | 10 | NA | ASNRQDYEQY
TRBV7-2 | 16 | NA | ASSLFPTSGVNTGELF
TRBV9 | 12 | NA | ASSTRVSYNEQF
TRBV7-2 | 15 | NA | ASSSHGPAGVQETQY
TRBV7-8 | 13 | NA | ASRPAGGSYNEQF
TRBV7-2 | 11 | NA | ASSRTGSSPLH
TRBV4-1 | 13 | NA | ASSLRDRGGEKLF
TRBV7-2 | 10 | many | ASSSDGYEQY
TRBV18 | 15 | NA | ASSQEDRGLSADTQY
TRBV19 | 10 | NA | ASRLDTDTQY
TRBV5-1 | 11 | few | ASSNRGGTEAF
TRBV20-1 | 12 | NA | SASYGTVNQPQH
TRBV4-3 | 12 | NA | ASSQDVVGETQY
TRBV6-6 | 14 | many | ASSYPPDLGTYEQY
TRBV12-3/TRBV12-4 | 14 | NA | ASSFLAREGSQPQH
TRBV7-9 | 12 | few | ASKRAPSTDTQY
TRBV6-6 | 14 | few | ASSYHGGGREDEQY
TRBV4-3 | 13 | few | ASSQARAGYYEQY
TRBV3-1 | 12 | NA | ASSPGQGPNTQY
TRBV7-2 | 12 | few | ASSLGSLTYGYT
TRBV3-1 | 14 | NA | ASSSRTEPYPYEQY
TRBV4-1 | 12 | NA | ASSQDRPNTEAF
TRBV7-2 | 11 | few | ASSMTSVDEQF
TRBV29-1 | 13 | NA | SVDRGSGYANEQF
TRBV20-1 | 12 | many | SAKTGQGIETQY
TRBV7-2 | 15 | NA | AGSFEGGSSRNQPQH
TRBV6-6 | 12 | many | ASRRTTEVDTQY
TRBV4-3 | 15 | NA | ASSQDLKGARTGELF